This section outlines one T cell receptor beta chain sequence together with its context. This entry belongs to a study of OX40 agonist ivuxolimab in advanced cancers. The overall study: Therapy given before enrollment (anti-PD-1, anti-PD-L1 or anti-CTLA-4) was allowed, and around 40% had some.

Clones were sequenced by immunoSEQ multiplex PCR, and TCRdb holds only the in-frame ones, with some missing. The sample lists 45,000 to 60,000 clones; less than 90% were seen once. Germline lookup yields CDR1 MRHNA and CDR2 SNTAGT. This CDR3 has 14 amino acids. V lost 2 bases and J lost 7; bases outside the gene matches: 4. The sequencing here drew on CD4+ or CD8+ T cells sorted from blood, taken in a trial of the OX40 agonist ivuxolimab. This sequence originates from an adult with an advanced solid tumor such as melanoma, head and neck, liver or kidney cancer. The chain joins TRBV6-4 to TRBJ1-4; TRBD1 matches at 7 bases. The CDR3 is CASSDKGAGEKLFF. The CDR3 coding sequence is TGTGCCAGCAGTGACAAGGGGGCAGGTGAAAAACTGTTTTTT.